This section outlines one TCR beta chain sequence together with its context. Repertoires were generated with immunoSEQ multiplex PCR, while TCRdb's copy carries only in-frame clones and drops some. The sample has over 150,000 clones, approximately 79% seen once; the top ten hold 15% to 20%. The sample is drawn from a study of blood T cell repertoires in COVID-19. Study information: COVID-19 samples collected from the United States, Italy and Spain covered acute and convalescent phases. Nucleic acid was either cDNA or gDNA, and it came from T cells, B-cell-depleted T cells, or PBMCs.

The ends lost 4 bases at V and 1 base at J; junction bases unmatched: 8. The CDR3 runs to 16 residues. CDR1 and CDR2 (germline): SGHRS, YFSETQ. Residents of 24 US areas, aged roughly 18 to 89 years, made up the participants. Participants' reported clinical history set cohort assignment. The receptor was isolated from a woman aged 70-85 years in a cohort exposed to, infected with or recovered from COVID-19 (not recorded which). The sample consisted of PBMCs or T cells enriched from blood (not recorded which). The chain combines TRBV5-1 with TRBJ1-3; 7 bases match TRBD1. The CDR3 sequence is CASSAGTEPSGNTIYF. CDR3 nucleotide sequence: TGCGCCAGCAGCGCCGGGACAGAGCCATCTGGAAACACCATATATTTT.